Shown below are 10 T cell receptor beta chains from a single sample sequenced in a study of response to subunit inactivated influenza vaccine. TCRdb re-called the RT-PCR reads with MiXCR, one entry per CDR3 protein. The table lists roughly 540,000 distinct CDR3 sequences, under 30% of them singletons. These data were also filed under a second study, of T cells expressing NK-cell markers. As reported in that work: It was by 5'RACE template switching with UMIs that TCR beta cDNA was made.

This sample comprised CD4+ T cells sorted from PBMCs, obtained 11 to 12 days after vaccination. The source is a man between 50 and 59 years old who received an inactivated influenza vaccine.

CDR3: CASSQLNIRGAGELFF. Written as DNA, the CDR3 is TGTGCCAGCAGCCAACTCAACATCCGGGGGGCCGGGGAGCTGTTTTTT. The chain uses TRBV4-2 and TRBJ2-2; 7 nucleotides agree with TRBD2. With 2 bases clipped from V and 6 bases from J, the junction kept 9 bases outside the gene matches. The CDR3 contains 16 residues. Germline V CDR1 and CDR2: LGHNA, YNFKEQ.

The chain recombines TRBV28 with TRBJ2-2, with D unresolved. CDR1 and CDR2 (germline): MDHEN, SYDVKM. The V end lost 3 bases, the J end lost 7 bases, and 9 bases lay between the germline ends. The CDR3 runs to 13 residues. The CDR3 loop is CASSFLRGGELFF. The CDR3 bases are TGTGCCAGCAGTTTTTTGAGAGGCGGGGAGCTGTTTTTT. The entire variable domain, with the rest obtained from reference TRBV28 and TRBJ2-2, is as follows: DVKVTQSSRYLVKRTGEKVFLECVQDMDHENMFWYRQDPGLGLRLIYFSYDVKMKEKGDIPEGYSVSREKKERFSLILESASTNQTSMYLCASSFLRGGELFFGEGSRLTVL.

The chain links TRBV7-2 to TRBJ2-2; the D is unclear. The CDR3 sequence is 16 residues long. Looked up from germline, CDR1 is SGHTA and CDR2 is FQGNSA. Deletions cut 4 bases from V and 2 bases from J, with 14 bases between. The CDR3 sequence: CASSSRGPSNTGELFF. CDR3 sequence (DNA): TGTGCCAGCAGCTCTCGTGGCCCTTCCAACACCGGGGAGCTGTTTTTT.

The J gene is TRBJ2-2, the V gene TRBV12-3 or TRBV12-4, with unresolved D. V lost 4 bases to trimming and J lost 2 bases, with 17 bases between them. This CDR3 is built from 17 residues. This CDR3 reads CASSSPRGSTNTGELFF. DNA for the CDR3: TGTGCCAGCAGTTCCCCAAGAGGCAGTACTAACACCGGGGAGCTGTTTTTT.

This clonotype was seen a few times. V is TRBV19 and J is TRBJ2-5; 8 bases are a match to TRBD1. Germline CDR1 is LNHDA and CDR2 is SQIVND (reference sequence). Losses at the gene ends were 4 bases for V and 5 bases for J; bases not matched to a gene: 9. CDR3 length equals 15 residues. CDR3 protein: CASSKMGQDSETQYF. The CDR3 DNA reads as TGTGCCAGTAGTAAGATGGGACAGGACTCGGAGACCCAGTACTTC.

This chain joins TRBV6-2 or TRBV6-3 and TRBJ2-7, with TRBD2 matching over 8 bases. CDR1 is MNHEY, CDR2 SVGEGT, per germline. The CDR3 contains 14 residues. After removal of 5 bases from V and 6 bases from J, the junction contained 9 bases not matched to a gene. The CDR3 sequence: CASSRPGLAVEQYF. The CDR3, as DNA: TGTGCCAGCAGTCGGCCTGGACTAGCTGTCGAGCAGTACTTC.

This clonotype was detected only a few times. The V call is TRBV11-2, the J call TRBJ2-1; 7 nucleotides agree with TRBD2. Trimming at V came to 4 bases and at J to 3 bases, leaving 3 bases not matched to a gene. The CDR3 has 14 residues. Germline V gives CDR1 SGHAT, CDR2 FQNNGV. CDR3 protein: CASSSAGVYNEQFF. DNA for the CDR3: TGTGCCAGCAGCTCGGCGGGAGTCTACAATGAGCAGTTCTTC.

The sample holds a few counts of this clonotype. J is TRBJ2-3 and V is TRBV6-2 or TRBV6-3; 7 bases match TRBD1. The CDR3 loop spans 17 amino acids. From germline, CDR1 is MNHEY and CDR2 SVGEGT. J gave up 0 bases and V 3 bases, and 9 bases lay outside the gene matches. DNA of the CDR3: TGTGCCAGCAGTTATCCTAGGGGGACAGTCAGCACAGATACGCAGTATTTT. Encoded protein: CASSYPRGTVSTDTQYF.

This chain uses TRBV5-6 with TRBJ2-7, with 7 bases lining up with TRBD1. Germline V CDR1 and CDR2: SGHDT, YYEEEE. V dropped 3 bases and J dropped 3; count of bases not matched to a gene: 3. The CDR3 is made up of 13 amino acids. CDR3 DNA sequence: TGTGCCAGCAGCTGGGACAGATACTACGAGCAGTACTTC. It yields the protein CASSWDRYYEQYF.

This clonotype has ten or more counts. The chain carries TRBV20-1 and TRBJ2-3, with D perhaps TRBD2 (5 bases). With 0 bases removed from V and 6 bases from J, the gap between germline ends came to 10 bases. Germline V gene sequence: CDR1 DFQATT, CDR2 SNEGSKA (reference sequence). The CDR3 totals 13 residues. In nucleotides, the CDR3 is TGCAGTGCTAGAGAACCACTAGAGGATACGCAGTATTTT. Its translation is CSAREPLEDTQYF.